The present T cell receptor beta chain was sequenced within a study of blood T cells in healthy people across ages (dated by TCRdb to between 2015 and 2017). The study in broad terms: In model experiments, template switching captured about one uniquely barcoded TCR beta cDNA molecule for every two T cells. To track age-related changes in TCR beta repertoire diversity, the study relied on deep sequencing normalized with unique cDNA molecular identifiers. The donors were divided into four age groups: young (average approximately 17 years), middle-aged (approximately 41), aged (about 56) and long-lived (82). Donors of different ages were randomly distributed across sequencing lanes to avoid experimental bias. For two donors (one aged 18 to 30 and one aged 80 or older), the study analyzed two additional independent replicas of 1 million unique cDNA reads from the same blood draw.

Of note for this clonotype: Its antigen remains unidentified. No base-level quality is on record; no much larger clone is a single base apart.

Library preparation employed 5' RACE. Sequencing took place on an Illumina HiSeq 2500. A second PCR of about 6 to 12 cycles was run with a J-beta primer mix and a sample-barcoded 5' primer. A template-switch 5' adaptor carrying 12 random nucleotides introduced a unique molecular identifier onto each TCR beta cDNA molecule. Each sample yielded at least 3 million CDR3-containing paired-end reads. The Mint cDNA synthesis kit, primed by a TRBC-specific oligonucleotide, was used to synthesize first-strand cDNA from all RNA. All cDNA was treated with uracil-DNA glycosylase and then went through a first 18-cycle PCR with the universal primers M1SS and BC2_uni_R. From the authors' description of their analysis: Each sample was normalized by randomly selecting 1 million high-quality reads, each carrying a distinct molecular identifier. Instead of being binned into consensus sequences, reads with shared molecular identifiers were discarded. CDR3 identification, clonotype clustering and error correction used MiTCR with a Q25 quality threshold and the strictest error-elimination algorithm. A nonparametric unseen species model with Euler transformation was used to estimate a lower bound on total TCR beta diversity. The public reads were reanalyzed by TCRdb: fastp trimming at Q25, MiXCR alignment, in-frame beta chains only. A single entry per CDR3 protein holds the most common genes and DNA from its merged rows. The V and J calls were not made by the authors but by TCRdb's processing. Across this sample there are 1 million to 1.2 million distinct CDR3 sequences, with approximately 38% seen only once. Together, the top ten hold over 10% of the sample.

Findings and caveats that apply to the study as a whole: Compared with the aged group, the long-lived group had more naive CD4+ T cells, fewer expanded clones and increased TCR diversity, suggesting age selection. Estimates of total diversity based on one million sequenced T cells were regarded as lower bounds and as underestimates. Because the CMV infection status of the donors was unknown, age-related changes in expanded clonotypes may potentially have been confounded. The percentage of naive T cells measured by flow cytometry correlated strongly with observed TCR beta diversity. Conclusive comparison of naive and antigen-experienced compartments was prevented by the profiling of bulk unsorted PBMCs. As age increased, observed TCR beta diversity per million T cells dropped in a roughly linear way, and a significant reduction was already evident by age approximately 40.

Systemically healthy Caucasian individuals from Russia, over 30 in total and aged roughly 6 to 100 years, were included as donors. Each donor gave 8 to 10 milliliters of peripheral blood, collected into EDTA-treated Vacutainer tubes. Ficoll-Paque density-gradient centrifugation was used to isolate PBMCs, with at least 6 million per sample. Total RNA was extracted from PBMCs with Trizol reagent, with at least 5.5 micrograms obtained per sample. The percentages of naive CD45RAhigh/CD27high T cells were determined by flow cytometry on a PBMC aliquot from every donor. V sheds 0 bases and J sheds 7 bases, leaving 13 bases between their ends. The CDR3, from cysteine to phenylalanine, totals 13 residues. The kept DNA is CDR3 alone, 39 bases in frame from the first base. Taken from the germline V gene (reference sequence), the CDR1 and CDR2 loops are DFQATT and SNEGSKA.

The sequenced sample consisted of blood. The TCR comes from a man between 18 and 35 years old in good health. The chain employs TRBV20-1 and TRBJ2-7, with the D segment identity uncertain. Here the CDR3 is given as CSARDPLVGEQYF. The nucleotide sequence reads TGCAGTGCTAGAGATCCCCTTGTTGGGGAGCAGTACTTC.